Listed here are 26 T cell receptor beta chains from one sample, sequenced in a study of shared clonotypes between healthy human individuals. Data came from immunoSEQ multiplex PCR; TCRdb stores just in-frame clones and leaves some out. Of some 320,000 clones in the sample, 80% to 90% are singletons; the top ten hold 15% to 20%. Sequenced input: memory CD8+ T cells sorted from blood. The subset denotes: CD45RO+ cells pooled with CCR7-negative TemRA cells. The receptors originated from a man younger than 35 in good health.

This chain connects TRBV10-1 to TRBJ2-7, with 9 positions matching TRBD1. The CDR3 extends over 13 amino acids. In germline, CDR1 is WNHNN, CDR2 SYGVQD (reference sequence). The V segment lost 9 bases and the J segment 3 bases; nucleotides outside the gene matches: 6. CDR3 loop: CASTPGQGYEQYF. DNA for the CDR3: TGCGCCAGTACCCCGGGACAGGGCTACGAGCAGTACTTC.

The chain links TRBV7-9 to TRBJ2-1; 12 positions match TRBD2. CDR1 SEHNR and CDR2 FQNEAQ come from the germline V gene (reference sequence). With V trimmed by 2 bases and J by 6 bases, 11 bases remained unmatched. This CDR3 has 18 amino acids. As DNA, the CDR3 is TGTGCCAGCAGCTTACCTGGACTAGCGGGGTGGATCGGCAATGAGCAGTTCTTC. Translation: CASSLPGLAGWIGNEQFF.

As for this clone: Distinct nucleotide sequences in the sample also encode this CDR3. In DNA, the CDR3 is TGCGCCAGCAGCTTGGGACTAGCGGGCGACTACAATGAGCAGTTCTTC. It is translated as CASSLGLAGDYNEQFF. The chain links TRBV5-1 to TRBJ2-1; 10 bases line up with TRBD2. The germline V gene encodes CDR1 SGHRS and CDR2 YFSETQ. The CDR3 totals 16 residues. J lost 3 bases, V lost 0 bases, and 3 bases had no gene match.

The V and J genes are TRBV27 and TRBJ1-1, with no clear D. The germline CDR1 and CDR2 sequences are MNHEY and SMNVEV (reference sequence). The V end was cut by 4 bases, the J end by 0 bases, with 6 bases between. This CDR3 has 13 residues. The CDR3 region has the DNA TGTGCCAGCAGTTCCTCGATGAACACTGAAGCTTTCTTT. Translating gives CASSSSMNTEAFF.

In its sample, this clone was seen once. V gene TRBV28 combines with J gene TRBJ2-1; D is unclear. Germline values: CDR1 MDHEN, CDR2 SYDVKM. There are 12 residues in the CDR3. Trimming took 3 bases from V and 8 from J, leaving 8 bases between them. The CDR3 region has the DNA TGTGCCAGCAGTTTTAATCTCGATGAGCAGTTCTTC. As protein: CASSFNLDEQFF.

The chain carries TRBV29-1 and TRBJ2-7; 9 nucleotides agree with TRBD1. Germline V gives CDR1 SQVTM, CDR2 ANQGSEA. Trimming took 6 bases from V and 2 from J; bases not matched to a gene: 11. The CDR3 is 15 amino acids. CDR3 in amino acids: CSVTLSGTGTYEQYF. In DNA form, the CDR3 reads TGCAGCGTGACCCTCTCCGGGACAGGGACCTACGAGCAGTACTTC.

As regards this clone: Additional DNA sequences in this sample encode the identical CDR3. The chain employs TRBV27 and TRBJ2-7; TRBD2 agrees at 7 bases. CDR1 MNHEY and CDR2 SMNVEV come from the germline V gene (reference sequence). This CDR3 has 13 residues. V gave up 5 bases and J gave up 2 bases; unmatched junction bases: 3. CDR3 nucleotides: TGTGCCAGCAGTGGGAGGGGCCCCTACGAGCAGTACTTC. This translates into CASSGRGPYEQYF.

This clone was counted ten times or more. V gene TRBV30 combines with J gene TRBJ1-2; D possibly corresponds to TRBD1 (5 bases). This CDR3 region has 11 residues. Trimming stripped 4 bases from V and 10 bases from J, with 13 bases between. The germline CDR1 and CDR2 sequences are GTSNPN and SVGIG (reference sequence). The CDR3 nucleotides read TGTGCCTGGACCCCCGGGACGGACTACACCTTC. Its protein is CAWTPGTDYTF.

This sequence joins TRBV5-6 and TRBJ1-2; tentative D call: TRBD1 (6 bases). The CDR3 spans 13 residues. Trimming shortened V by 3 bases and J by 2 bases, and 8 bases separated the two germline ends. CDR1 and CDR2 (germline): SGHDT, YYEEEE. The CDR3 sequence is CASSYDRNYGYTF. The CDR3 DNA is TGTGCCAGCAGCTATGACAGGAACTATGGCTACACCTTC.

The chain joins TRBV2 to TRBJ2-5, with D tentatively TRBD1 (6 bases). The CDR3 consists of 14 residues. Looked up from germline, CDR1 is SNHLY and CDR2 is FYNNEI. Trimming removed 3 bases from V and 2 bases from J, with 10 bases in between. The CDR3 DNA is TGTGCCAGCAGTGACCCAGGGGAGCAAGAGACCCAGTACTTC. Translated: CASSDPGEQETQYF.

CDR3 amino acids: CASGPPGFGDEQFF. In DNA, the CDR3 is TGTGCTAGTGGTCCTCCCGGGTTTGGGGATGAGCAGTTCTTC. V is TRBV12-5 and J is TRBJ2-1; D unresolved. Germline CDR1 is LGHNT and CDR2 is FRNRAP. With 5 bases removed from V and 8 bases from J, the gap between germline ends came to 16 bases. The CDR3 loop spans 14 amino acids.

The chain is built from TRBV9 and TRBJ1-1; D is possibly TRBD1 (6 bases). From germline, CDR1 is SGDLS and CDR2 YYNGEE. Trimming removed 3 bases at V and 1 base at J, with 13 bases between. This CDR3 is 15 amino acids long. The CDR3 DNA reads as TGTGCCAGCAGCGGCGGGGGCCCGACGAACACTGAAGCTTTCTTT. Its protein is CASSGGGPTNTEAFF.

The chain joins TRBV6-1 to TRBJ2-7; 8 bases are shared with TRBD2. The CDR3 runs 13 residues. Trimming removed 3 bases from V and 3 bases from J; junction bases left unmatched: 1. Germline V CDR1 and CDR2: MNHNS, SASEGT. The CDR3 region has the DNA TGTGCCAGCAGTGATGCGGGGGGCTACGAGCAGTACTTC. Residues: CASSDAGGYEQYF.

V usage is TRBV10-3 and J usage is TRBJ2-1; 10 bases align to TRBD1. With 10 bases clipped from V and 6 bases from J, the junction kept 12 bases outside the gene matches. Germline assignment: CDR1 ENHRY and CDR2 SYGVKD. The CDR3 consists of 15 residues. The CDR3 region is CASLYRQGARNEQFF. The CDR3 nucleotides read TGTGCCAGCCTTTACCGACAGGGGGCACGCAATGAGCAGTTCTTC.

CDR3 loop: CASNTGGVLYGYTF. The CDR3 DNA sequence: TGTGCCAGCAATACAGGGGGTGTTCTTTATGGCTACACCTTC. V and J are TRBV28 and TRBJ1-2, with 8 bases fitting TRBD1. Per germline, CDR1 MDHEN and CDR2 SYDVKM. The J segment lost 5 bases and the V segment lost 7 bases, leaving 9 bases of the junction unmatched. This CDR3 region has 14 residues.

The chain combines TRBV10-2 with TRBJ2-2, with D hard to call. Germline lookup yields CDR1 WSHSY and CDR2 SAAADI. The CDR3 length is 16 residues. The V end lost 3 bases, the J end lost 4 bases, and 15 bases lay between the germline ends. CDR3 nucleotide sequence: TGCGCCAGCAGTGACTGGAGCGTAACGCTCACCGGGGAGCTGTTTTTT. This encodes CASSDWSVTLTGELFF.

The sample holds one count of this clone. J is TRBJ1-1 and V is TRBV15, with D uncertain. This CDR3 is built from 13 residues. V was shortened by 3 bases and J by 0 bases, with 5 bases between the two germline ends. Germline CDR1 reads LNHNV; CDR2 reads YYDKDF (reference sequence). This CDR3 reads CATSSVVNTEAFF. DNA of the CDR3: TGTGCCACCAGCAGCGTCGTGAACACTGAAGCTTTCTTT.

The chain combines TRBV6-5 with TRBJ2-7; the match to TRBD2 covers 7 bases. Germline V CDR1 and CDR2: MNHEY, SVGAGI. Unmatched junction bases numbered 9, after V lost 6 bases and J lost 1 base. This CDR3 is 15 amino acids long. The CDR3 protein is CASRAGLVGSYEQYF. CDR3 in DNA: TGTGCCAGCAGAGCCGGACTAGTTGGGTCCTACGAGCAGTACTTC.

The J gene is TRBJ1-5, the V gene TRBV18, with D hard to call. The CDR3 has 14 residues. From germline, CDR1 is KGHSH and CDR2 LQKENI. Trimming cost V 2 bases and J 2 bases, with 7 bases left between them. The chain's CDR3 is CASSPGVGNQPQHF. The DNA for the CDR3 is TGTGCCAGCTCACCAGGGGTTGGCAATCAGCCCCAGCATTTT. The variable domain in full, completed from reference TRBV18 and TRBJ1-5, reads NAGVMQNPRHLVRRRGQEARLRCSPMKGHSHVYWYRQLPEEGLKFMVYLQKENIIDESGMPKERFSAEFPKEGPSILRIQQVVRGDSAAYFCASSPGVGNQPQHFGDGTRLSIL.

This clone came up many times. This sequence joins TRBV30 and TRBJ2-5; D is perhaps TRBD2 (6 bases). The CDR3 runs to 14 residues. Germline V lookup: CDR1 GTSNPN, CDR2 SVGIG (reference sequence). V was trimmed by 4 bases and J by 3 bases, leaving 15 bases between them. CDR3 bases: TGTGCCTGGATCTGGGGACTGGGCGAAGAGACCCAGTACTTC. This sequence encodes CAWIWGLGEETQYF.

The chain couples TRBV7-6 to TRBJ2-1; TRBD2 aligns across 16 bases. Per the germline V gene, CDR1 is SGHVS and CDR2 is FNYEAQ. V shed 0 bases, J shed 7 bases, and the junction held 9 bases outside the gene matches. CDR3 length: 19 residues. CDR3: CASSLAPGLAGGSGNEQFF. CDR3 DNA: TGTGCCAGCAGCTTAGCCCCGGGACTAGCGGGAGGGTCGGGGAATGAGCAGTTCTTC.

The CDR3 DNA reads as TGTGCCAGCAGCCCCGGACAGGGGGCGACCTACGAGCAGTACTTC. This gives the protein CASSPGQGATYEQYF. The gene calls are TRBV13 and TRBJ2-7; 11 bases align to TRBD1. The CDR3 contains 15 residues. Germline loops: CDR1 PRHDT, CDR2 FYEKMQ (reference sequence). The junction had 5 bases not matched to a gene; V was cut back by 5 bases and J by 2 bases.

The rearrangement uses TRBV10-3 and TRBJ1-6; no clear D gene. CDR3 length: 17 residues. V lost 2 bases to trimming and J lost 10 bases, with 21 bases between them. Germline CDR1 is ENHRY and CDR2 is SYGVKD. CDR3 region: CAISEEGGGVGSSPLHF. Written as DNA, the CDR3 is TGTGCCATCAGTGAGGAAGGAGGCGGGGTGGGAAGCTCACCCCTCCACTTT.

The chain combines TRBV2 with TRBJ1-1, with no clear D. V was cut by 1 base and J by 2 bases, with 8 bases left in between. The germline CDR1 and CDR2 sequences are SNHLY and FYNNEI. The CDR3 runs 14 residues. CDR3 residues: CASSEDPNNTEAFF. The CDR3 coding sequence is TGTGCCAGCAGTGAAGACCCAAACAACACTGAAGCTTTCTTT.

This chain links TRBV7-9 with TRBJ1-1, with a possible D match to TRBD1 (6 bases). The V gene lost 4 bases and the J gene lost 1 base, with 13 bases spanning the gap. Germline V CDR1 and CDR2: SEHNR, FQNEAQ (reference sequence). The CDR3 covers 15 residues. CDR3 bases: TGTGCCAGCAGCTCCGCTCAGGGGACGAACACTGAAGCTTTCTTT. Amino acid sequence: CASSSAQGTNTEAFF.

This chain joins TRBV13 and TRBJ1-5; D might be TRBD1 (6 bases). Trimming pared 0 bases from V and 6 bases from J, leaving 12 bases between. The CDR3 is made up of 15 amino acids. Germline V gene lookup returns CDR1 PRHDT and CDR2 FYEKMQ (reference sequence). The CDR3 reads CASSLGRGLGQPQHF. The CDR3, as DNA: TGTGCCAGCAGCTTAGGCCGGGGGCTAGGTCAGCCCCAGCATTTT.